The clone carrying this T cell receptor (beta chain) appeared once. Its antigen is currently unknown. Germline CDR1 is SGHNT and CDR2 is YYREEE (reference sequence). CDR3 length equals 13 residues. Trimming cost V 0 bases and J 4 bases, with 5 bases left between them. The data derive from a study of PD-1 blockade in classical Hodgkin lymphoma. Time point meaning: newly diagnosed, previously untreated cHL patient sample. Newly diagnosed, untreated classical Hodgkin lymphoma PBMCs provided comparison. Study-wide results and limits: What caused the repertoire differences, perhaps disease activity or prior therapy, remains undefined.

TCRdb's copy holds only in-frame clones and misses some; the assay was immunoSEQ multiplex PCR. Counted here are fewer than 90,000 clones, 93% occurring once; the ten biggest clones make up about 2.6%. The clonotype comes from a human donor with classical Hodgkin lymphoma. Sample: peripheral blood mononuclear cells (PBMCs). This chain uses TRBV5-4 with TRBJ1-5; D is ambiguous. CDR3 nucleotide sequence: TGTGCCAGCAGCTTGGACAGAAATCAGCCCCAGCATTTT. This translates into CASSLDRNQPQHF.